This section outlines one T cell receptor beta chain sequence together with its context. This clonotype was observed a few times. Its specific antigen is unknown. One base away there is no much larger clone; base qualities are not given. Libraries were constructed by 5' RACE. Sequencing was performed on an Illumina HiSeq 2000. Template switching introduced a universal primer binding site; the final cDNA contained a unique molecular identifier, enabling accurate counting of TCR cDNA molecules. First-strand cDNA for TCR alpha and beta chains was synthesized from specific primers in the conserved constant-segment region. To control for contamination, every cDNA library carried two barcodes: a SMART-Mk sample barcode plus Illumina barcodes. TruSeq adapter sequences, together with Illumina sample barcodes, were added in two successive PCR steps. Sequencing of the TCR alpha and beta cDNA libraries was done on the Illumina HiSeq platform using custom primers. Per the source publication's procedure: MiGEC processed the raw reads to extract unique molecular identifiers, while MiXCR was used to determine the CDR3 positions. For each individual, recombination models were inferred using an EM algorithm with the repgenHMM and IGoR tools. Shared clonotype analysis was performed with the tcR package in R, normalizing sharing by the product of cloneset sizes. Out-of-frame nonproductive sequences were analyzed to study raw recombination free of thymic and clonal selection effects. TCRdb reanalyzed the raw reads on its own, using fastp at Q25 for trimming and MiXCR for clone calling, and kept in-frame beta chains. CDR3 protein duplicates are merged, each entry listing the most common genes and DNA. V and J calls and clone size were set by TCRdb, not the authors. In all, the sample holds around 690,000 distinct CDR3 sequences, and less than 25% of those were seen once. The ten largest clones represent approximately 4.3% of the sample.

Deletion took 7 bases off V and 0 bases off J, with a span of 15 bases between the germline ends. The CDR3 runs 16 amino acids, cysteine and phenylalanine included. The entry retains the CDR3 DNA only, 48 bases that are in frame from base 1. Per the germline V gene, SGHAT is the CDR1 and FQNNGV is the CDR2. The data belong to a study of identical twins (dated by TCRdb to 2016 to 2017). Regarding the complete study: To test whether fetal clonotypes persist, the study used deep sequencing on TCR alpha and beta repertoires from monozygotic twins, unrelated adults of various ages, and cord blood. Replicate twin experiments were performed at different times using different library preparation protocols to rule out contamination.

What the authors observed across the whole study: The excess sharing between twins in beta out-of-frame sequences was weaker because fewer shared sequences reduced the signal-to-noise ratio. Zero-insertion analyses could be partly confounded by invariant T cells such as MAIT and iNKT, though diverse VJ usage argued against such confounding for most clonotypes. Because the same donors could not be followed over many years, the conclusions relied on cross-sectional statistical analysis. Fewer insertions were carried by abundant cord blood beta clonotypes, a similar but weaker trend appeared in young adult naive repertoires, and no such trend appeared in memory repertoires. Compared with coincidental sharing between unrelated individuals, out-of-frame TCR alpha sequences shared between twins had an excess of sequences with low generation probability. In monozygotic twins, recombination models systematically underestimated out-of-frame TCR alpha sharing, but the models matched the sharing seen between unrelated individuals.

All donors were healthy Caucasians. The twin cohort comprised three pairs of female monozygotic twins, all aged roughly 18 to 30 years. Peripheral blood mononuclear cells were used as the source from which RNA for TCR libraries was isolated. These data were also filed under a second study, of T cells expressing NK-cell markers. According to the second study: In sorted CD3+CD56+NKG2C+, CD3+CD56+NKG2C- and CD3+CD56-NKG2C+ T-cell subsets from several donors, TCR beta-chain repertoires were profiled. Of the eight sequenced donors, seven were found to be HCMV-seropositive and one was found to be HCMV-seronegative. In several experiments an anti-gammadeltaTCR antibody was added to restrict sorting to alphabetaTCR-expressing T cells. In more than 5 donors, the dominant CD3+CD56+NKG2C+ clonotypes ranked among the top 10 CD8+ clonotypes, making up about 1.0-8% of CD8+ T cells. Those dominant clonotypes were again the most abundant among CD3+CD56-NKG2C+ cells in a handful of donors, at roughly 25-60.1%. It remained unclear whether the expanded NKG2C-expressing T cell clones were specific for HCMV antigens. The eight sequenced donors were randomly selected healthy volunteers, three men and five women. HCMV-specific IgG was detected in serum with a commercial ELISA kit to determine HCMV serostatus. For about 6 donors, unsorted PBMC were also used to sequence bulk peripheral blood T-cell repertoires. MIGEC was used to demultiplex reads and group the reads by UMI, and MiTCR was used to assemble and quantify clonotypes. To exclude erroneous sequences, only TCR cDNA sequences supported by at least two reads were retained. Downstream repertoire analysis used the tcR package, and clonotypes were matched across fractions by CDR3 nucleotide sequence plus V segment. VDJmatch was used to annotate antigen specificity against VDJdb, with one amino acid substitution in CDR3 permitted.

The clonotype originates from a woman aged 18-35 years in good health. The sample was PBMCs. Recombination joined TRBV11-2 with TRBJ2-2; tentative D gene TRBD2, with 6 bases matching. The CDR3 reads CASNLKTSANTGELFF. The nucleotide sequence is given as TGTGCCAGCAACTTGAAGACTAGTGCGAACACCGGGGAGCTGTTTTTT.